The 21 T cell receptor beta chains below were found in one sample sequenced in a study of OX40 agonist ivuxolimab in advanced cancers. The protocol was immunoSEQ multiplex PCR, while the TCRdb copy is restricted to in-frame clones and leaves out a portion. Of tens of thousands of clones in the sample, about four fifths were seen once. The material was CD4+ or CD8+ T cells sorted from blood, obtained in a trial of the OX40 agonist ivuxolimab. The receptor source for this set is an adult with an advanced solid tumor such as melanoma, head and neck, liver or kidney cancer.

This clone was observed once. CDR3 nucleotide sequence: TGCGCCAGCAGCCTCCGGGACAGCCAAAATTCACCCCTCCACTTT. This gives the protein CASSLRDSQNSPLHF. The rearrangement links TRBV4-1 to TRBJ1-6; 7 positions agree with TRBD1. The CDR3 is 15 amino acids. The germline gives CDR1 MGHRA, CDR2 YSYEKL. V shed 4 bases and J 7 bases; nucleotides not matched to a gene: 7.

This clone was observed a few times. V usage is TRBV5-1 and J usage is TRBJ2-5; 9 nucleotides match TRBD1. CDR1 is SGHRS and CDR2 is YFSETQ in the germline V gene. The CDR3 loop spans 16 amino acids. Unmatched junction bases numbered 8, after V lost 4 bases and J lost 1 base. CDR3 coding DNA: TGCGCCAGCAGCCTAGGGACAGGGATGGTCCAAGAGACCCAGTACTTC. Translated: CASSLGTGMVQETQYF.

The chain carries TRBV9 and TRBJ2-1, with D possibly matching TRBD1 (5 bases). The CDR3 totals 13 residues. Germline V gene sequence: CDR1 SGDLS, CDR2 YYNGEE. V was trimmed by 0 bases and J by 6 bases, leaving 7 bases between them. CDR3 in amino acids: CASSVDRGNEQFF. The CDR3 DNA is TGTGCCAGCAGCGTAGATAGGGGCAATGAGCAGTTCTTC.

The chain uses TRBV11-3 and TRBJ1-1; 9 positions match TRBD1. This CDR3 has 15 amino acids. Germline V gene sequence: CDR1 SGHNT, CDR2 YENEEA. The junction had 4 bases not matched to a gene; V was cut back by 4 bases and J by 1 base. The chain's CDR3 is CASSSGTGKNTEAFF. The CDR3 DNA is TGTGCCAGCAGCTCGGGGACAGGGAAGAACACTGAAGCTTTCTTT.

This chain joins TRBV6-4 and TRBJ2-3; no definite D call. Looked up from germline, CDR1 is MRHNA and CDR2 is SNTAGT. Trimming took 2 bases from V and 6 from J, leaving 9 bases between them. This CDR3 contains 13 residues. The CDR3 region has the DNA TGTGCCAGCAGTGACAGGGTAGGGGATACGCAGTATTTT. Translation: CASSDRVGDTQYF.

This chain joins TRBV5-8 and TRBJ1-5; TRBD1 aligns across 11 bases. The CDR3 contains 17 residues. CDR1 SGHTS and CDR2 YDEGEE come from the germline V gene. The ends lost 2 bases at V and 2 bases at J; junction bases unmatched: 6. The CDR3 is CASSLGQGAWGNQPQHF. The CDR3 region has the DNA TGTGCCAGCAGCTTAGGACAGGGGGCTTGGGGCAATCAGCCCCAGCATTTT.

V gene TRBV6-1 combines with J gene TRBJ1-1; D ambiguous. The germline CDR1 and CDR2 sequences are MNHNS and SASEGT. This CDR3 comprises 14 residues. Trimming pared 11 bases from V and 3 bases from J, leaving 19 bases between. The CDR3 DNA sequence: TGTGCCCACAAGCGAGGATATGGGGACACTGAAGCTTTCTTT. Residues: CAHKRGYGDTEAFF.

The gene calls are TRBV28 and TRBJ1-1; tentative D call: TRBD1 (5 bases). CDR3 length: 15 residues. V gave up 6 bases and J gave up 0 bases, with 14 bases separating them. The germline V gene encodes CDR1 MDHEN and CDR2 SYDVKM. The CDR3 bases are TGTGCCAGCAGAAAACGGGACGGCATGAACACTGAAGCTTTCTTT. Its protein product is CASRKRDGMNTEAFF.

The chain joins TRBV7-8 to TRBJ2-3; D is undetermined. Trimming left V 2 bases short and J 6 bases short, with 3 bases between. The length of the CDR3 is 11 residues. The germline gives CDR1 SGHVS, CDR2 FQNEAQ. The CDR3 sequence is CASSLSDTQYF. The CDR3 DNA sequence: TGTGCCAGCAGCTTATCGGATACGCAGTATTTT.

The rearrangement links TRBV5-5 to TRBJ2-7; 8 bases match TRBD1. Germline values: CDR1 SGHKS, CDR2 YYEKEE (reference sequence). Losses at the gene ends were 4 bases for V and 0 bases for J; bases not matched to a gene: 6. The CDR3 extends over 15 amino acids. In DNA form, the CDR3 reads TGTGCCAGCAGCCGCGACAGGGGCAGCTCCTACGAGCAGTACTTC. This translates into CASSRDRGSSYEQYF.

This clone was counted once. V gene TRBV2 combines with J gene TRBJ2-2; D gene ambiguous. Per germline, CDR1 SNHLY and CDR2 FYNNEI. V was trimmed by 7 bases and J by 6 bases, leaving 15 bases between them. CDR3 length: 14 amino acids. CDR3 bases: TGTGCCAGCAAAAGCAATGGGGTTTCCGGGGAGCTGTTTTTT. It translates to CASKSNGVSGELFF.

The genes are TRBV4-1 and TRBJ2-2; 11 nucleotides line up with TRBD2. This CDR3 has 19 residues. V was clipped by 4 bases and J by 7 bases; unmatched bases: 17. Germline CDR1 is MGHRA and CDR2 is YSYEKL. The CDR3 nucleotides read TGCGCCAGCAGCCGCCTCCCCCCACTAGCGGGAGTGTGGGACGGGGAGCTGTTTTTT. Encoded protein: CASSRLPPLAGVWDGELFF.

The chain has TRBV2 and TRBJ1-4; no clear D. This CDR3 comprises 15 residues. The V and J ends lost 5 bases and 0 bases respectively, with 10 bases between them. Germline CDR1 is SNHLY and CDR2 is FYNNEI. CDR3 amino acids: CASSRRVATNEKLFF. In DNA, the CDR3 is TGTGCCAGCAGTAGGAGGGTTGCAACTAATGAAAAACTGTTTTTT. Together with reference TRBV2 and TRBJ1-4, the CDR3 gives the full variable domain: EPEVTQTPSHQVTQMGQEVILRCVPISNHLYFYWYRQILGQKVEFLVSFYNNEISEKSEIFDDQFSVERPDGSNFTLKIRSTKLEDSAMYFCASSRRVATNEKLFFGSGTQLSVL.

The chain employs TRBV7-8 and TRBJ1-5; tentative D call: TRBD1 (6 bases). V lost 3 bases, J lost 4 bases, and 10 bases lay in between. The CDR3 length is 14 residues. Per germline, CDR1 SGHVS and CDR2 FQNEAQ. The CDR3 sequence: CASSFLGGNQPQHF. In DNA, the CDR3 is TGTGCCAGCAGCTTTTTAGGGGGGAATCAGCCCCAGCATTTT.

The V and J genes are TRBV5-1 and TRBJ1-2, with 7 nucleotides matching TRBD1. Germline CDR1 reads SGHRS; CDR2 reads YFSETQ. The V segment lost 2 bases and the J segment 7 bases; nucleotides outside the gene matches: 8. CDR3 length equals 14 residues. The CDR3 coding sequence is TGCGCCAGCAGCTTACCAGGGGGGAAGGGTGGCTACACCTTC. Translation gives CASSLPGGKGGYTF.

The chain employs TRBV2 and TRBJ2-2; D is perhaps TRBD1 (5 bases). Trimming stripped 3 bases from V and 5 bases from J, with 10 bases between. CDR3 length: 14 amino acids. Per germline, CDR1 SNHLY and CDR2 FYNNEI. The CDR3 region has the DNA TGTGCCAGCAGTGAGGGCAGGGCGACCGGGGAGCTGTTTTTT. It encodes CASSEGRATGELFF.

The rearrangement links TRBV5-4 to TRBJ1-6; possible D gene TRBD1, 5 bases. The ends were cut back, 4 bases at V and 6 bases at J, with 17 bases in the middle. The CDR3 runs 16 residues. The germline V gene has CDR1 SGHNT and CDR2 YYREEE (reference sequence). CDR3 nucleotide sequence: TGTGCCAGCAGCACCCGGGGCAGCATCTTTAATTCACCCCTCCACTTT. It encodes CASSTRGSIFNSPLHF.

The V call is TRBV7-6, the J call TRBJ2-1, with D perhaps TRBD1 (7 bases). CDR3 length equals 17 residues. V lost 4 bases and J 7 bases, leaving 23 bases between the germline ends. Germline values: CDR1 SGHVS, CDR2 FNYEAQ. CDR3 nucleotide sequence: TGTGCCAGCAGCTCCACAGCAGGGGGGAGTTTTCGGAATGAGCAGTTCTTC. It codes for CASSSTAGGSFRNEQFF.

The chain is built from TRBV15 and TRBJ2-2; tentative D call: TRBD2 (5 bases). The V end was cut by 5 bases, the J end by 2 bases, with 21 bases between. Germline V gene data show CDR1 as LNHNV and CDR2 as YYDKDF (reference sequence). CDR3 length: 18 amino acids. The CDR3 protein is CATSGSAGPSLNTGELFF. The CDR3 nucleotides are TGTGCCACCAGCGGCAGTGCGGGTCCCTCCCTTAACACCGGGGAGCTGTTTTTT.

V and J are TRBV6-1 and TRBJ2-7, with a possible D match to TRBD2 (6 bases). The V and J ends lost 2 bases and 7 bases respectively, with 15 bases between them. Germline-derived CDR1 and CDR2 are MNHNS and SASEGT. The CDR3 loop spans 14 amino acids. The CDR3 spells CASSESFVGREQYV. The CDR3, as DNA: TGTGCCAGCAGTGAATCCTTCGTGGGGAGGGAGCAGTACGTC.

The chain is built from TRBV7-9 and TRBJ2-2, with 7 positions matching TRBD1. J was trimmed by 4 bases and V by 3 bases; bases with no gene match: 8. This CDR3 contains 16 residues. Germline loops: CDR1 SEHNR, CDR2 FQNEAQ (reference sequence). CDR3 in amino acids: CASSFIPGQSTGELFF. The DNA for the CDR3 is TGTGCCAGCAGCTTCATACCGGGACAGAGCACCGGGGAGCTGTTTTTT.